A selection of T cell receptor beta chains follows, all from one sample in a study of blood T cells in healthy people across ages. TCRdb analysed the 5' RACE reads with MiXCR anew, one entry per CDR3 protein. The profile shows around 990,000 distinct CDR3 sequences, around 27% of them singletons. These sequences were also reported in another study, on T cells of mothers and their children.

Sequences were obtained from blood. The receptors were gathered from a girl aged 2-15 years in good health. Both conserved end residues are part of each CDR3. The D gene is left open where the match is weak. Some rows have no size entry. The others give once, few or many, or a class for an expanded clone.

few	-	TRBV18	TRBJ1-2	TGTGCCACCGGCGGGGGTTATGGCTACACCTTC	CATGGGYGYTF
few	-	TRBV12-3/TRBV12-4	TRBJ2-1	TGTGCCAGCAGTGCCGGGACCACGAAACCCGGCACCTACAATGAGCAGTTCTTC	CASSAGTTKPGTYNEQFF
few	TRBD1	TRBV6-2/TRBV6-3	TRBJ1-2	TGTGCCAGCAGTTTCTATACCGGGACAGGGGCCTTTGGCTACACCTTC	CASSFYTGTGAFGYTF
few	-	TRBV6-2/TRBV6-3	TRBJ2-5	TGTGCCAGCAGTTACCTGACGGGAGAGACCCAGTACTTC	CASSYLTGETQYF
-	TRBD2	TRBV5-4	TRBJ2-1	TGTGCCAGCACCTTTAGCGGGGGCGAAACCAATGAGCAGTTCTTC	CASTFSGGETNEQFF
few	TRBD2	TRBV7-3	TRBJ2-2	TGTGCCAGCAGCTTAACGGTCGGGGGAGGGACCGGGGAGCTGTTTTTT	CASSLTVGGGTGELFF
-	TRBD1	TRBV13	TRBJ2-2	TGTGCCAGCAGCTCACAGACAGGGTTAACCGGGGAGCTGTTTTTT	CASSSQTGLTGELFF
few	-	TRBV25-1	TRBJ2-5	TGTGCCAGCAGGGGACACACTTGGGAGACCCAGTACTTC	CASRGHTWETQYF
few	TRBD2	TRBV12-3/TRBV12-4	TRBJ2-3	TGTGCCAGCAGTTTCAGACTAGCGCCCACAGATACGCAGTATTTT	CASSFRLAPTDTQYF
few	TRBD2	TRBV12-3/TRBV12-4	TRBJ2-3	TGTGCCAGCAGTCGCGAACTAGCGGGGGATTACACAGATACGCAGTATTTT	CASSRELAGDYTDTQYF
-	TRBD2	TRBV7-2	TRBJ2-5	TGTGCCAGCAGCTCCGGGAGGACCTTAGAGACCCAGTACTTC	CASSSGRTLETQYF
few	-	TRBV6-5	TRBJ2-7	TGTGCCAGCACCAAGACGGACACCTACGAGCAGTACTTC	CASTKTDTYEQYF
few	-	TRBV28	TRBJ1-1	TGTGCCAGCAGTTTTAGGGCAGAGCTTTCGATAGCTGAAGCTTTCTTT	CASSFRAELSIAEAFF
-	-	TRBV12-3/TRBV12-4	TRBJ1-1	TGTGCCAGCAGTTTTGAGGAGGGGTGGAGTGAAGCTTTCTTT	CASSFEEGWSEAFF
-	TRBD1	TRBV12-3/TRBV12-4	TRBJ2-7	TGTGCCAGCAGTTCCTCCGCCCCCGGGACAGGGCCCCTCTACGAGCAGTACTTC	CASSSSAPGTGPLYEQYF